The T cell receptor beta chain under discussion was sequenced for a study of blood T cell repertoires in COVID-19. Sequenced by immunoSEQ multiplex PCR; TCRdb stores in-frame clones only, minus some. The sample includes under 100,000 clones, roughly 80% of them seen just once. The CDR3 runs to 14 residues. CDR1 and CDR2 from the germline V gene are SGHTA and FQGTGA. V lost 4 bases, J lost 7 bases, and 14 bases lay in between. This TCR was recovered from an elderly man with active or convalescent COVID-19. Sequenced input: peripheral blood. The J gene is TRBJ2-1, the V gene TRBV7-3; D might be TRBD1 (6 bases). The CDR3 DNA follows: TGTGCCAGCAGCTCCGCCGGGACAAGGAATGAGCAGTTCTTC. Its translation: CASSSAGTRNEQFF.